This T cell receptor (beta chain) was recovered during a study of T cell repertoires in cytomegalovirus infection. Germline V CDR1 and CDR2: MNHEY, SMNVEV (reference sequence). CDR3 length: 15 residues. The V gene lost 3 bases and the J gene lost 4 bases, with 12 bases spanning the gap. The sample holds a few counts of this clonotype. The target antigen is unknown. TCRdb re-derived calls from the reads in MiXCR, one entry per CDR3 protein. The repertoire has fewer than 1,000,000 distinct CDR3 sequences, 31% of them found once; the top ten carry about 14%. The source material was cultured CD8+ T cells from PBMCs, sampled from culture after CMV antigen stimulation. This sequence originates from a human donor in good health (CMV status not recorded). Some clones in this sample may be carry-over from other donors' samples. This chain uses TRBV27 with TRBJ2-2; tentatively, D is TRBD1 or TRBD2 (6 bases each). The CDR3 here is CASSLYEGGTGELFF. As DNA, the CDR3 is TGTGCCAGCAGTTTGTATGAGGGGGGCACCGGGGAGCTGTTTTTT.